The 8 T cell receptor beta chains below come from one sample, sequenced in a study of T cell responses to AZD1222 COVID-19 vaccine. The protocol was immunoSEQ multiplex PCR, while the TCRdb copy is restricted to in-frame clones and leaves out a portion. The table records approximately 110,000 clones, 85% to 90% of them present only once. The sample here was peripheral blood, taken 28 days after the second AZD1222 dose. The receptors shown here come from an adult who received the AZD1222 COVID-19 vaccine.

This chain uses TRBV6-5 with TRBJ2-2; the match to TRBD2 covers 12 bases. V trimming: 7 bases; J trimming: 4 bases; junction bases outside the gene matches: 4. CDR1 is MNHEY and CDR2 is SVGAGI in the germline V gene. The CDR3 runs to 15 residues. The CDR3 sequence: CASKGTSGFTGELFF. The CDR3 DNA sequence: TGTGCCAGCAAGGGGACTAGCGGGTTCACCGGGGAGCTGTTTTTT.

This chain links TRBV5-1 with TRBJ2-7, with TRBD1 as a possible D gene (6 bases). Looked up from germline, CDR1 is SGHRS and CDR2 is YFSETQ. The CDR3 has 14 residues. V dropped 5 bases and J dropped 0 bases, with 12 bases sitting between them. CDR3 region: CASSIGQSSYEQYF. For the CDR3, the DNA is TGCGCCAGCAGTATAGGACAGAGCTCCTACGAGCAGTACTTC.

The gene calls are TRBV5-1 and TRBJ1-1, with D unclear. Trimming removed 4 bases at V and 1 base at J, with 11 bases between. The length of the CDR3 is 14 residues. In germline, CDR1 is SGHRS, CDR2 YFSETQ. The CDR3 DNA is TGCGCCAGCAGCCTGTTTTCCACGAACACTGAAGCTTTCTTT. Its protein is CASSLFSTNTEAFF.

The rearrangement links TRBV12-2 to TRBJ2-1; the listed D gene, TRBD2, was not tested against the DNA. TRBV12-2 has pseudogene status. CDR3 length: 17 amino acids. The CDR3 protein is CASRRLGKDLGNNEQFF. As DNA, the CDR3 is TGTGCAAGTCGCCGCCTGGGAAAGGACTTGGGCAACAATGAGCAGTTCTTC.

This clone is a singleton in its sample. The rearrangement links TRBV27 to TRBJ2-2; D unresolved. The CDR3 has 12 residues. Germline V gene lookup returns CDR1 MNHEY and CDR2 SMNVEV (reference sequence). V was pared by 6 bases and J by 7 bases, with 9 bases between. CDR3 protein: CASRTLIGELFF. CDR3 bases: TGTGCCAGCAGAACCCTTATCGGGGAGCTGTTTTTT.

This chain uses TRBV7-3 with TRBJ1-4; possible D gene TRBD1, 5 bases. This CDR3 contains 15 residues. Trimming cost V 5 bases and J 7 bases, with 17 bases left between them. Germline lookup yields CDR1 SGHTA and CDR2 FQGTGA. CDR3 coding DNA: TGTGCCAGCAGCCTGGGTGGCTCGGGGGGTGAAAAACTGTTTTTT. This sequence encodes CASSLGGSGGEKLFF.

The chain carries TRBV5-4 and TRBJ2-1; possible D gene TRBD2, 5 bases. Looked up from germline, CDR1 is SGHNT and CDR2 is YYREEE (reference sequence). With 4 bases removed from V and 5 bases from J, the gap between germline ends came to 19 bases. The CDR3 consists of 16 residues. The CDR3 DNA reads as TGTGCCAGCAGCGCCGGGGTGGCGGGCGATCACAATGAGCAGTTCTTC. It translates to CASSAGVAGDHNEQFF.

The J gene is TRBJ1-5, the V gene TRBV28; 8 nucleotides align to TRBD1. Per the germline V gene, CDR1 is MDHEN and CDR2 is SYDVKM. The CDR3 covers 15 residues. With V trimmed by 3 bases and J by 4 bases, 5 bases remained unmatched. CDR3 bases: TGTGCCAGCAGTTTCCCGGACAGGGTTAATCAGCCCCAGCATTTT. This encodes CASSFPDRVNQPQHF.